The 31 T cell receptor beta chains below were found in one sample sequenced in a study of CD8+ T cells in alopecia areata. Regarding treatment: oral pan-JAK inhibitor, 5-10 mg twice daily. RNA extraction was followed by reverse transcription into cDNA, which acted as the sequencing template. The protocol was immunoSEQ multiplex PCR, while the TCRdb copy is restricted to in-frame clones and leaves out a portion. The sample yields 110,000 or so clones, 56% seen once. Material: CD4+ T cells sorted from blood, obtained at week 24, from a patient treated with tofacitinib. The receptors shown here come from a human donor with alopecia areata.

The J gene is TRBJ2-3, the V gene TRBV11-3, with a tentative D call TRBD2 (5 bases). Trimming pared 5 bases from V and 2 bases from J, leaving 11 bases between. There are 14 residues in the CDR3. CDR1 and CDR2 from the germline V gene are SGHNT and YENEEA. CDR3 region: CASSLSGNTDTQYF. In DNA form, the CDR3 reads TGTGCCAGCAGCCTAAGCGGAAACACAGATACGCAGTATTTT.

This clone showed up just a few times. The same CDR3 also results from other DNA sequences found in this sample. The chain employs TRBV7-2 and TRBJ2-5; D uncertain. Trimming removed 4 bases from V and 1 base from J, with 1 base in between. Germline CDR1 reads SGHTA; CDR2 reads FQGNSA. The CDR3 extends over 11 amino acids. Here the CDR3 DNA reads TGTGCCAGCAGCTCCCAAGAGACCCAGTACTTC. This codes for CASSSQETQYF.

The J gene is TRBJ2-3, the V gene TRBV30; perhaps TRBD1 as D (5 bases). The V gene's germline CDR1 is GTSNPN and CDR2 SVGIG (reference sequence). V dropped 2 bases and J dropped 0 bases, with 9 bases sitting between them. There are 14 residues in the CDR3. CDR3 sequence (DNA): TGTGCCTGGAGTAGGGGCTCTAGCACAGATACGCAGTATTTT. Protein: CAWSRGSSTDTQYF. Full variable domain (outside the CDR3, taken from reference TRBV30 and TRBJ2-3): SQTIHQWPATLVQPVGSPLSLECTVEGTSNPNLYWYRQAAGRGLQLLFYSVGIGQISSEVPQNLSASRPQDRQFILSSKKLLLSDSGFYLCAWSRGSSTDTQYFGPGTRLTVL.

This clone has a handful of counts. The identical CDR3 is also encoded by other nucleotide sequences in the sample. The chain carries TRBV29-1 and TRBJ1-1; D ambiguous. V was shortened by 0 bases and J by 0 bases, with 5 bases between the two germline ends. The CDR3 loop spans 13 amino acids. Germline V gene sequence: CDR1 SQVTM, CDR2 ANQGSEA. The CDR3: CSVEEQMNTEAFF. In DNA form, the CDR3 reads TGCAGCGTTGAAGAGCAGATGAACACTGAAGCTTTCTTT.

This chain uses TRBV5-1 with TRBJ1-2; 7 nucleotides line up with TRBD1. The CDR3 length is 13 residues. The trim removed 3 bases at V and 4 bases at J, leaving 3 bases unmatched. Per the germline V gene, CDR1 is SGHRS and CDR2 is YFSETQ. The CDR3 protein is CASSSGQAYGYTF. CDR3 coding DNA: TGCGCCAGCAGCTCTGGACAGGCCTATGGCTACACCTTC.

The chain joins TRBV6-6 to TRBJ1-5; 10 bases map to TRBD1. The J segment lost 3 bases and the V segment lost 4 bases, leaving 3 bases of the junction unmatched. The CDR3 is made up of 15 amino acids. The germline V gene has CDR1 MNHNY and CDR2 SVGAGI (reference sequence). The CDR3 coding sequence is TGTGCCAGCAGTTCGGGACAGGGGATCAATCAGCCCCAGCATTTT. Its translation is CASSSGQGINQPQHF.

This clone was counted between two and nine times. The CDR3 bases are TGTGCCAGCAGTGAACGCGGCTACAATGAGCAGTTCTTC. It specifies CASSERGYNEQFF. V usage is TRBV2 and J usage is TRBJ2-1; D is undetermined. CDR3 size: 13 residues. V was shortened by 2 bases and J by 3 bases, with 5 bases between the two germline ends. CDR1 is SNHLY, CDR2 FYNNEI, per germline.

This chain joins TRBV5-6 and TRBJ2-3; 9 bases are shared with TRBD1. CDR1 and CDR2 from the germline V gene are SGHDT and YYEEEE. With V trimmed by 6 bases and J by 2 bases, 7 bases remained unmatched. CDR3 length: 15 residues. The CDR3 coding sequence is TGTGCCAGCATGCTCCGGGACAGGGACACAGATACGCAGTATTTT. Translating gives CASMLRDRDTDTQYF.

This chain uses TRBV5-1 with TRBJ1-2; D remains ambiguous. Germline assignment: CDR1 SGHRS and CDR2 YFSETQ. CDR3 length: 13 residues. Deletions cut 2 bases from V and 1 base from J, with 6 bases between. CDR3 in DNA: TGCGCCAGCAGCTTTCAGAATAACTATGGCTACACCTTC. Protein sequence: CASSFQNNYGYTF.

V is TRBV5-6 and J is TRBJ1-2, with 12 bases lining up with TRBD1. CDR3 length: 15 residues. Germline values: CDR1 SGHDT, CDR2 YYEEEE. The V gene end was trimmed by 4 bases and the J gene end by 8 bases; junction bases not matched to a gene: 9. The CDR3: CASSAGGQGARGYTF. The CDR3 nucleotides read TGTGCCAGCAGCGCCGGGGGACAGGGGGCTAGAGGCTACACCTTC.

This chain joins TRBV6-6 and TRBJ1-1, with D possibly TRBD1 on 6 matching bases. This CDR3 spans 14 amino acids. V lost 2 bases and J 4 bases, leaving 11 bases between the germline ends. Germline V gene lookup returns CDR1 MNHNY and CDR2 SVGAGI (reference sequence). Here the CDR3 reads CASSYGEGGTEAFF. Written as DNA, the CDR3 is TGTGCCAGCAGTTACGGGGAAGGGGGCACTGAAGCTTTCTTT.

The CDR3 nucleotides are TGTGCCAGCAGCCAAGATGGGGCATCCTACGAGCAGTACTTC. Amino acid sequence: CASSQDGASYEQYF. The rearrangement links TRBV4-2 to TRBJ2-7; possible D gene TRBD1, 5 bases. Germline V gene sequence: CDR1 LGHNA, CDR2 YNFKEQ. The CDR3 has 14 residues. Trimming pared 0 bases from V and 1 base from J, leaving 7 bases between.

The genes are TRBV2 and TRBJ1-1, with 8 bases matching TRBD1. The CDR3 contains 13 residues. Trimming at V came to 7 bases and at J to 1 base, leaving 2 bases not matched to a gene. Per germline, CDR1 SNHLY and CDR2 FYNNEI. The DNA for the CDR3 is TGTGCCAGCACTGGGACAGGGAACACTGAAGCTTTCTTT. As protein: CASTGTGNTEAFF.

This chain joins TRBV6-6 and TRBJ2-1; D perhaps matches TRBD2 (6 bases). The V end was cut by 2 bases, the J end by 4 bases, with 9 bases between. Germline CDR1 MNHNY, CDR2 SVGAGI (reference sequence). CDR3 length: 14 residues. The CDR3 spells CASSYAGTYNEQFF. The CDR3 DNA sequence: TGTGCCAGCAGTTACGCCGGGACTTACAATGAGCAGTTCTTC.

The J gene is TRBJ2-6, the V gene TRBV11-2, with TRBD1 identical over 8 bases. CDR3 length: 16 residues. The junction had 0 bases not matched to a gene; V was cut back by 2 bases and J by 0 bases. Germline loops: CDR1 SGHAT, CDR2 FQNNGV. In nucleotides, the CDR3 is TGTGCCAGCAGCTTAACAGGGGGCTCTGGGGCCAACGTCCTGACTTTC. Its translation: CASSLTGGSGANVLTF.

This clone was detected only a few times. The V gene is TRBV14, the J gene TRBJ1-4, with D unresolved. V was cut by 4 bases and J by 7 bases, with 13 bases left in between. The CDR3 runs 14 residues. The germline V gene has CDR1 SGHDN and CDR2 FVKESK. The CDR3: CASSRLTTGEKLFF. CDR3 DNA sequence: TGTGCCAGCAGCCGTCTGACAACTGGTGAAAAACTGTTTTTT.

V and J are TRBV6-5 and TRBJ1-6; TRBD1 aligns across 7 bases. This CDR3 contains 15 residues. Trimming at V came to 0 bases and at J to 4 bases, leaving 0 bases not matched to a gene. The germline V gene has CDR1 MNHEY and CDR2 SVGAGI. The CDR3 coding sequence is TGTGCCAGCAGTTACTCGGGACAGTATAATTCACCCCTCCACTTT. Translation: CASSYSGQYNSPLHF.

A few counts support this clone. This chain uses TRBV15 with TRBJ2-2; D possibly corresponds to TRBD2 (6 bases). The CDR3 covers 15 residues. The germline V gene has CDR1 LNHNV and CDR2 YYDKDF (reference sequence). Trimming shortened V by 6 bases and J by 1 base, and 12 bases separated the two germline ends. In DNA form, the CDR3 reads TGTGCCACCAGTCGCAGGGAGGTGAACACCGGGGAGCTGTTTTTT. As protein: CATSRREVNTGELFF.

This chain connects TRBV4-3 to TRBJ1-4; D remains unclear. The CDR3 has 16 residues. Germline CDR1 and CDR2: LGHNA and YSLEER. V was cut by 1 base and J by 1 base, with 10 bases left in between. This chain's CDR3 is CASSQAATITNEKLFF. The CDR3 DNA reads TGCGCCAGCAGCCAAGCCGCGACAATAACTAATGAAAAACTGTTTTTT.

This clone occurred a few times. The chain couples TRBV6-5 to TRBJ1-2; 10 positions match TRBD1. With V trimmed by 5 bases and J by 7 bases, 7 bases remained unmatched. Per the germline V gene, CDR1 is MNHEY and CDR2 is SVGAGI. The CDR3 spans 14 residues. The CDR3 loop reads CASSPTGGWGGYTF. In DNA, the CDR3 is TGTGCCAGCAGTCCGACAGGGGGCTGGGGTGGCTACACCTTC.

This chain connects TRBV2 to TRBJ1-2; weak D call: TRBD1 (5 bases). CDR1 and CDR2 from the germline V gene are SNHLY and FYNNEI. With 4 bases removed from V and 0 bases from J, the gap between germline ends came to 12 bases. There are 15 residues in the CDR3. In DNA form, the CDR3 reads TGTGCCAGCAGTGCCCAGGGAGCCCCTAACTATGGCTACACCTTC. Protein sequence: CASSAQGAPNYGYTF.

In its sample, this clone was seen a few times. CDR3 sequence reads: CASSPGSSYEQYF. The CDR3 DNA is TGTGCCAGCAGTCCCGGTAGCTCCTACGAGCAGTACTTC. This chain connects TRBV6-5 to TRBJ2-7; D remains unclear. Trimming took off 5 bases at V and 0 bases at J, with 8 bases between the two ends. Germline CDR1 and CDR2: MNHEY and SVGAGI. The CDR3 sequence is 13 residues long.

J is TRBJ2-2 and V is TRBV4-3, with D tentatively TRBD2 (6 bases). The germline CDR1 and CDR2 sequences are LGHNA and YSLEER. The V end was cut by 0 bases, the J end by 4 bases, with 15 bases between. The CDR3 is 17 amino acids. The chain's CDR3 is CASSQDGIAAITGELFF. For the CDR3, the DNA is TGCGCCAGCAGCCAAGATGGAATAGCGGCAATCACCGGGGAGCTGTTTTTT.

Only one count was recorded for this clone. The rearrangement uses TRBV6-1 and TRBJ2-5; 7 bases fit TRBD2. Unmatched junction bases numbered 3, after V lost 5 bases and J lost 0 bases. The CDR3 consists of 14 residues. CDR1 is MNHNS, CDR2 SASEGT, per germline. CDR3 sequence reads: CASSSAGNQETQYF. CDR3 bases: TGTGCCAGCAGTTCAGCGGGGAACCAAGAGACCCAGTACTTC.

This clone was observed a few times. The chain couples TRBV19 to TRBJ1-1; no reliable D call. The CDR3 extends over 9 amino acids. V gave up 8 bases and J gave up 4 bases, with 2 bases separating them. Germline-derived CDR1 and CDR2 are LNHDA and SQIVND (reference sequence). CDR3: CASGTEAFF. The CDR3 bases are TGTGCCAGTGGCACTGAAGCTTTCTTT.

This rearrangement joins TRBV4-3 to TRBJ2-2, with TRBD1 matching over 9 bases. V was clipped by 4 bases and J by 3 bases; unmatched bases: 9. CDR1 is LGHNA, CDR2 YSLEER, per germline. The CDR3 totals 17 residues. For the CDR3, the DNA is TGCGCCAGCAGCCGGCAGACCGGGACAGGGTACACCGGGGAGCTGTTTTTT. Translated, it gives CASSRQTGTGYTGELFF.

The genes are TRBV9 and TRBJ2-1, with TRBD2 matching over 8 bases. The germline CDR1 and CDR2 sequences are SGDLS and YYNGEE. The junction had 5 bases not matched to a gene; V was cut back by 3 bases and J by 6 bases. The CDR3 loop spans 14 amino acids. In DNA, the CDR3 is TGTGCCAGCAGCGGGGGACTAGGGGCCAATGAGCAGTTCTTC. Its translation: CASSGGLGANEQFF.

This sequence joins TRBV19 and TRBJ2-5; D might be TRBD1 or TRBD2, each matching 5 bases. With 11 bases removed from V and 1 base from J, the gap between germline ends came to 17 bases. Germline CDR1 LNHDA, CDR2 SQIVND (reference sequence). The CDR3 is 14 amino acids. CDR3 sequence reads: CAGGMERLQETQYF. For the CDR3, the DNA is TGTGCCGGGGGTATGGAGAGACTCCAAGAGACCCAGTACTTC.

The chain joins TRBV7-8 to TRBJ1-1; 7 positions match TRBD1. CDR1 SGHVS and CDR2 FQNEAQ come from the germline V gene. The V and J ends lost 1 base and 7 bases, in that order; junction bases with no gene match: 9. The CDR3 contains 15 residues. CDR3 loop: CASSLDDRDNGEAFF. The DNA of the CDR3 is TGTGCCAGCAGCTTAGATGACAGGGACAACGGTGAAGCTTTCTTT.

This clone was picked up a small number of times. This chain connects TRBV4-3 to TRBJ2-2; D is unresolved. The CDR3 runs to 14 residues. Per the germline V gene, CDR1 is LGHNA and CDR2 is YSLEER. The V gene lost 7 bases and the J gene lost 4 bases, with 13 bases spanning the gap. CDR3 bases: TGCGCCAGCACCTACCAAGACGGCACCGGGGAGCTGTTTTTT. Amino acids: CASTYQDGTGELFF.

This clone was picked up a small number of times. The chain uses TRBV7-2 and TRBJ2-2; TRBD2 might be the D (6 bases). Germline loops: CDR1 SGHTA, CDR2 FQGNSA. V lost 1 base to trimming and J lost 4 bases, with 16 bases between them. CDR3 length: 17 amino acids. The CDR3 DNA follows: TGTGCCAGCAGCTTAGAAGTGCGCTCGGAGGGCACCGGGGAGCTGTTTTTT. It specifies CASSLEVRSEGTGELFF.